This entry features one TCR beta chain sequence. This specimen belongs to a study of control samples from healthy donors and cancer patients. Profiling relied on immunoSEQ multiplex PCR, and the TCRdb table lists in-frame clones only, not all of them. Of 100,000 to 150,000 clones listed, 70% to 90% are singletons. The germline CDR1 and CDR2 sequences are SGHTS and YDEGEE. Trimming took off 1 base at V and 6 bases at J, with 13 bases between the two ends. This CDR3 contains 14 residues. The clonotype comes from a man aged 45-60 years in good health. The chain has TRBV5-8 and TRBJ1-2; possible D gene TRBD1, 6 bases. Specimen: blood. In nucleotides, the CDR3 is TGTGCCAGCAGCTTGTATCAGGGGTTGGATGGCTACACCTTC. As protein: CASSLYQGLDGYTF.